This TCR beta chain was recovered during a study of T-cell memory formation after mild COVID-19 (dated by TCRdb to about 2021). Context from the whole study: TCR sequence clusters from the two donors were found to be largely donor specific. T-cell clones expanding and contracting after mild COVID-19 in a couple of donors were tracked by longitudinal TCRalpha and TCRbeta repertoire sequencing. The cohort was made up of two young adult volunteers, one female and one male, who were previously healthy.

PBMCs were isolated by Ficoll-Paque density gradient centrifugation. On the study overall, not on this receptor specifically: The second-wave clones that peaked on day 37 were not confirmed to be SARS-CoV-2 specific. Contracting CD4+ clones turned up mainly in the CM and EM memory subsets, whereas EMRA was where CD8+ clones were enriched. The study covered only a couple of mild cases, and larger cohorts including severe cases with pre-infection samples were considered necessary. Clones contracting from day 15 to 85 had balanced CD4/CD8 phenotypes, while a second wave expanding from day 15 to 37 was biased towards CD4+. Some responding clones were found in pre-infection memory, which suggests that pre-existing cross-reactive memory T cells took part in the SARS-CoV-2 response.

Of note for this clonotype: What this receptor recognizes is not known. Base qualities are not recorded, but no much larger clone differs from it by a single base.

Sequencing used an Illumina NovaSeq 6000. cDNA libraries for TCRalpha and TCRbeta were prepared by 5'RACE using constant-segment primers, with sample barcodes and unique molecular identifiers added. Trizol reagent was used to extract RNA from every sample. Library amplification was performed in two PCR steps, and a second sample barcode and Illumina TruSeq adapters were introduced in the second step. Sequencing of libraries was performed on an Illumina NovaSeq with 2 x 150 bp paired-end reads. Under the source paper's analysis protocol: The reads were demultiplexed and collapsed into UMI-guided consensus sequences using migec v1.2.7. With mixcr v2.1.11, UMI consensuses were aligned to TRA and TRB V and J templates and assembled into clonotypes. Expanded or contracted clonotypes were those called significant by both edgeR and NoisET, with noise models trained on biological replicates. For edgeR calls, a false discovery rate-adjusted p below 0.01 and a log2 fold-change threshold of 1 were applied. PCA with hierarchical clustering of max-normalized trajectories of the 1000 most abundant clonotypes was used as exploratory dynamics analysis. Separately sequenced CD4+ and CD8+ repertoires were used to assign the CD4 or CD8 phenotype of responding clones. The public reads were reanalyzed by TCRdb: fastp trimming at Q25, MiXCR alignment, in-frame beta chains only. Each entry merges the rows of one CDR3 protein and shows their most common DNA and genes. The V and J calls follow TCRdb's processing rather than the paper's. The sample table lists 57,000 or so distinct CDR3 sequences, about 9.4% of them with a count of one. The top ten hold approximately 1% of the sample.

This receptor was obtained from a man aged 18 to 30 who had mild COVID-19 (a few samples of this study predate the infection). The sample titles of this study are shuffled in the database, so cell type and time point are left out; the donor was told from shared clones. Sequencing used PBMCs or a T cell subset sorted from them (not recorded which).

The CDR3 amino acid sequence is: CATSDAGDSRETQYF. The base sequence is TGTGCCACCAGTGATGCCGGAGACAGCCGAGAGACCCAGTACTTC. The rearrangement combines TRBV24-1 with TRBJ2-5; D gene: possibly TRBD1, on 5 matching bases. The trim is 3 bases for V and 4 bases for J, with a gap of 14 bases between the germline ends. Inclusive of the bounding cysteine and phenylalanine, the CDR3 is 15 residues long. The entry retains the CDR3 DNA only, 45 bases that are in frame from base 1. Via the germline V gene, CDR1 is KGHDR and CDR2 SFDVKD.